The clone carrying this T cell receptor beta chain showed up just a few times. What it binds is unknown. This sample stems from a study of T cell repertoires in cytomegalovirus infection. CDR1 and CDR2 (germline): SGDLS, YYNGEE. The length of the CDR3 is 16 residues. V was trimmed by 3 bases and J by 3 bases, leaving 16 bases between them. TCRdb re-called the reads with MiXCR, one entry per CDR3 protein. The table records 200,000 to 250,000 distinct CDR3 sequences, around 40% of them present only once. The material sequenced was CD8+ T cells from cultured PBMCs, taken from culture after CMV antigen stimulation. The chain recombines TRBV9 with TRBJ1-3, with D possibly TRBD1 on 6 matching bases. This TCR was recovered from a human donor in good health (CMV status not recorded). Some clones in this sample may be carry-over from other donors' samples. CDR3 nucleotides: TGTGCCAGCAGCGAGGGGGGGGGGACATTTGGAAACACCATATATTTT. It is translated as CASSEGGGTFGNTIYF.